A selection of T cell receptor beta chains follows, all from one sample in a study of blood T cell repertoires in COVID-19. TCRdb's copy holds only in-frame clones and misses some; the assay was immunoSEQ multiplex PCR. The data contain over 200,000 clones, about 90% of them singletons. Sample: peripheral blood. These receptors all stem from a middle-aged man with active or convalescent COVID-19. Both conserved end residues are part of each CDR3. The order of the fields is J gene, CDR3 length, clone size, V gene, D gene, CDR3 protein, CDR3 DNA. The D gene is left open where the match is weak. Clone size appears in some rows only: once, few, many, or a class for an expanded clone.

TRBJ1-4 | 14 | - | TRBV19 | TRBD1 | CASSRQGAKEKLFF | TGTGCCAGTAGTAGACAGGGCGCTAAGGAAAAACTGTTTTTT
TRBJ2-2 | 16 | - | TRBV6-5 | TRBD1 | CASSYEETGFVGELFF | TGTGCCAGCAGTTATGAGGAGACAGGGTTTGTCGGGGAGCTGTTTTTT
TRBJ2-3 | 18 | few | TRBV5-1 | TRBD2 | CASSPVWGRAGTADTQYF | TGCGCCAGCAGCCCGGTGTGGGGGAGGGCTGGCACAGCAGATACGCAGTATTTT
TRBJ2-3 | 15 | - | TRBV9 | - | CASSVETRLSDTQYF | TGTGCCAGCAGCGTAGAAACTAGATTATCAGATACGCAGTATTTT
TRBJ2-7 | 13 | - | TRBV12-3/TRBV12-4 | - | CASSLYQGGEQYF | TGTGCCAGCAGCCTATACCAGGGGGGCGAGCAGTACTTC
TRBJ2-7 | 12 | few | TRBV5-6 | - | CASSLAINEQYF | TGTGCCAGCAGCTTGGCCATCAACGAGCAGTACTTC
TRBJ1-3 | 15 | - | TRBV2 | - | CASSLTDNSGNTIYF | TGTGCCAGCAGTCTCACAGACAACTCTGGAAACACCATATATTTT
TRBJ1-1 | 16 | - | TRBV28 | - | CASSFPTDHMNTEAFF | TGTGCCAGCAGTTTCCCCACAGATCACATGAACACTGAAGCTTTCTTT
TRBJ2-4 | 18 | - | TRBV4-1 | - | CASSPLWAGASVDNIQYF | TGCGCCAGCAGCCCCTTATGGGCGGGGGCGTCTGTTGATAACATTCAGTACTTC
TRBJ1-2 | 13 | - | TRBV12-3/TRBV12-4 | - | CASTQQVGYGYTF | TGTGCCAGCACCCAGCAGGTCGGCTATGGCTACACCTTC
TRBJ2-7 | 14 | - | TRBV28 | - | CASSLDGMGGEQYF | TGTGCCAGCAGTTTAGACGGGATGGGGGGCGAGCAGTACTTC
TRBJ2-5 | 15 | - | TRBV25-1 | - | CASSEFAGSGETQYF | TGTGCCAGCAGTGAATTTGCGGGATCGGGAGAGACCCAGTACTTC
TRBJ1-5 | 13 | once | TRBV12-3/TRBV12-4 | TRBD1 | CASSSGGNQPQHF | TGTGCCAGCAGTTCAGGGGGGAATCAGCCCCAGCATTTT
TRBJ1-3 | 16 | - | TRBV23-1 | - | CASTQSARVSGNTIYF | TGCGCCAGCACTCAATCGGCCAGGGTCTCTGGAAACACCATATATTTT
TRBJ2-1 | 17 | few | TRBV7-3 | - | CASSLSLLAGRNNEQFF | TGTGCCAGCAGCTTATCTCTCTTGGCGGGACGAAACAATGAGCAGTTCTTC
TRBJ2-1 | 15 | - | TRBV5-1 | - | CASRPAGTSGREQFF | TGCGCCAGCAGGCCTGCCGGGACTTCTGGGAGGGAGCAGTTCTTC
TRBJ1-5 | 15 | - | TRBV7-2 | - | CASSPEGQPNQPQHF | TGTGCCAGCAGCCCGGAAGGACAGCCCAATCAGCCCCAGCATTTT
TRBJ1-1 | 15 | - | TRBV7-9 | TRBD1 | CASQSTGGYGTEAFF | TGTGCCAGCCAAAGTACAGGGGGCTACGGAACTGAAGCTTTCTTT
TRBJ1-1 | 13 | once | TRBV29-1 | TRBD1 | CSVVRTGITEAFF | TGCAGCGTCGTTCGGACAGGGATAACTGAAGCTTTCTTT
TRBJ2-3 | 14 | - | TRBV29-1 | - | CSVFSRGLTDTQYF | TGCAGCGTGTTCTCGCGGGGACTCACAGATACGCAGTATTTT
TRBJ2-2 | 15 | once | TRBV7-8 | TRBD1 | CASRMDRGRTGELFF | TGTGCCAGCAGGATGGACAGGGGAAGGACCGGGGAGCTGTTTTTT
TRBJ2-7 | 15 | - | TRBV18 | TRBD1 | CASSPLAQGPYEQYF | TGTGCCAGCTCACCATTGGCACAGGGGCCCTACGAGCAGTACTTC
TRBJ2-1 | 15 | - | TRBV5-1 | TRBD2 | CASSTGTSGYNEQFF | TGCGCCAGCAGCACAGGGACTAGCGGTTACAATGAGCAGTTCTTC
TRBJ2-3 | 20 | - | TRBV15 | TRBD2 | CATSRDLMGSASGYTDTQYF | TGTGCCACCAGCAGAGATCTCATGGGTTCGGCTAGCGGGTACACAGATACGCAGTATTTT
TRBJ2-3 | 15 | few | TRBV7-3 | TRBD2 | CASSFLAGGRDTQYF | TGTGCCAGCAGCTTTCTAGCGGGGGGGCGAGATACGCAGTATTTT
TRBJ2-3 | 14 | many | TRBV2 | TRBD1 | CASSGGTGVDTQYF | TGTGCCAGCAGTGGGGGGACAGGGGTAGATACGCAGTATTTT
TRBJ2-5 | 16 | - | TRBV29-1 | - | CSVEGRRGRQGETQYF | TGCAGCGTTGAAGGTCGGAGGGGGCGTCAGGGAGAGACCCAGTACTTC
TRBJ2-1 | 14 | once | TRBV4-1 | - | CASKKDSSYNEQFF | TGCGCCAGCAAAAAGGACAGCTCCTACAATGAGCAGTTCTTC
TRBJ1-6 | 14 | - | TRBV13 | - | CASSASELNSPLHF | TGTGCCAGCAGCGCCTCGGAGCTCAATTCACCCCTCCACTTT
TRBJ1-1 | 17 | - | TRBV7-3 | TRBD1 | CASSAQGGASWYTEAFF | TGTGCCAGCAGCGCGCAAGGGGGCGCGAGTTGGTACACTGAAGCTTTCTTT
TRBJ2-7 | 14 | - | TRBV19 | - | CASSPGTHIHEQYF | TGTGCCAGTAGTCCCGGGACTCACATCCACGAGCAGTACTTC
TRBJ1-4 | 12 | - | TRBV11-3 | - | CASSLYPGELFF | TGTGCCAGCAGCTTATACCCAGGGGAACTGTTTTTT
TRBJ1-1 | 15 | - | TRBV10-1 | TRBD1 | CASSGGNRGKTEAFF | TGCGCCAGCAGTGGAGGGAACAGGGGAAAGACTGAAGCTTTCTTT
TRBJ2-2 | 14 | once | TRBV6-5 | - | CASTRDINTGELFF | TGTGCCAGCACCCGGGACATAAACACCGGGGAGCTGTTTTTT
TRBJ2-1 | 15 | - | TRBV9 | TRBD2 | CASSVRSSGGNEQFF | TGTGCCAGCAGCGTAAGGTCTAGCGGAGGGAATGAGCAGTTCTTC
TRBJ2-1 | 15 | - | TRBV10-1 | - | CASSEFYPSRDEQFF | TGCGCCAGCAGTGAATTTTACCCGTCGCGCGATGAGCAGTTCTTC
TRBJ2-1 | 15 | - | TRBV5-4 | - | CASTNLGVTSNEQFF | TGTGCCAGCACCAACCTAGGAGTTACTAGCAATGAGCAGTTCTTC
TRBJ2-5 | 17 | - | TRBV19 | TRBD1 | CASSIIEGRGLQETQYF | TGTGCCAGTAGTATCATTGAGGGCAGGGGGCTGCAAGAGACCCAGTACTTC
TRBJ2-1 | 13 | - | TRBV28 | - | CASRGSSYNEQFF | TGTGCCAGTCGAGGGAGCTCCTACAATGAGCAGTTCTTC
TRBJ2-7 | 15 | - | TRBV5-6 | TRBD1 | CASSLATGGRDEQYF | TGTGCCAGCAGCTTGGCGACAGGGGGCCGTGACGAGCAGTACTTC
TRBJ1-3 | 14 | - | TRBV14 | - | CASSLRGTRNTIYF | TGTGCCAGCAGCCTAAGGGGGACGAGGAACACCATATATTTT
TRBJ2-7 | 15 | - | TRBV9 | - | CASSVEDGSSYEQYF | TGTGCCAGCAGCGTAGAGGACGGGAGCTCCTACGAGCAGTACTTC
TRBJ2-1 | 14 | - | TRBV28 | TRBD1 | CASTWTGGFNEQFF | TGTGCCAGCACTTGGACAGGGGGCTTCAATGAGCAGTTCTTC
TRBJ2-7 | 15 | - | TRBV28 | TRBD1 | CASSPRGQPSYEQYF | TGTGCCAGCAGTCCCCGGGGACAGCCTTCCTACGAGCAGTACTTC
TRBJ2-1 | 11 | - | TRBV3-1/TRBV3-2 | - | CASSQVIEQFF | TGTGCCAGCAGCCAAGTTATTGAGCAGTTCTTC
TRBJ2-7 | 12 | once | TRBV28 | - | CASSLLQSRQYF | TGTGCAAGCAGTTTACTCCAGTCTAGACAGTACTTC
TRBJ1-3 | 14 | - | TRBV2 | - | CASSVDSSGNTIYF | TGTGCCAGCAGTGTGGACAGCTCTGGAAACACCATATATTTT
TRBJ1-2 | 13 | - | TRBV9 | - | CASGRRDSLGYTF | TGTGCCAGTGGCCGGAGAGACAGCCTGGGCTACACCTTC